This note documents a single T cell receptor (beta chain) sequence. Antigen specificity is unknown. The PCR had 60 Vbeta and 13 Jbeta primers. Repertoires were generated with immunoSEQ multiplex PCR, while TCRdb's copy carries only in-frame clones and drops some. The table includes about 93,000 clones, less than 80% detected once. This sample was taken from a study of cytomegalovirus exposure and HLA in healthy donors. Trimming cost V 1 base and J 4 bases; bases outside gene matches: 6. This CDR3 contains 16 residues. Per the germline V gene, CDR1 is MNHNS and CDR2 is SASEGT. Broader study findings: Likely technical artifact: a cluster of highly shared sequence variants.

The sequencing input was PBMCs. V is TRBV6-1 and J is TRBJ2-5, with 10 positions matching TRBD2. The receptor comes from a woman between 35 and 50 years old in good health and CMV-seronegative. The CDR3 region has the DNA TGTGCCAGCAGTGAAGTCCCCGCTAGCGGGAGAGAGACCCAGTACTTC. Its protein product is CASSEVPASGRETQYF.